The 25 T cell receptor beta chains in this list originate from one sample, sequenced in a study of vaccination effects on CD4 cells after COVID-19. Sequencing was performed with immunoSEQ multiplex PCR; in TCRdb, only in-frame clones are kept and a portion is missing. The data hold some 30,000 clones, with 83% observed a single time. Which antigens these TCRs recognize remains unknown. The ViraFEST assay expanded antigen-specific CD4+ T cells with viral peptide pools before sequencing. Culture lasted about ten days before CD4+ T cell isolation. Either the mRNA-1273 or the BNT162b2 vaccine was given to participants as two doses. Specimen: CD4+ T cells from PBMCs cultured with HCoV-NL63 spike peptides, collected after COVID-19 vaccination. The origin of the receptors is a human donor who received a COVID-19 vaccine. Some clones in this sample may be carry-over from other donors' samples.

CDR3 bases: TGCGCCAGCAGCCCTCAGGGGGCGCGTGAGACCCAGTACTTC. Translation gives CASSPQGARETQYF. The chain couples TRBV5-1 to TRBJ2-5; 8 bases align to TRBD1. The CDR3 consists of 14 residues. Germline CDR1 is SGHRS and CDR2 is YFSETQ. V was clipped by 4 bases and J by 5 bases; unmatched bases: 7.

The table lists this clone with a count of one. V and J are TRBV29-1 and TRBJ2-1, with 11 bases identical to TRBD2. Germline V gene sequence: CDR1 SQVTM, CDR2 ANQGSEA. The CDR3 totals 13 residues. With V trimmed by 5 bases and J by 6 bases, 3 bases remained unmatched. CDR3: CSVSGLAGNEQFF. The CDR3 coding sequence is TGCAGCGTTTCCGGACTAGCGGGCAATGAGCAGTTCTTC.

V gene TRBV27 combines with J gene TRBJ1-2, with D possibly TRBD1 on 6 matching bases. The V gene's germline CDR1 is MNHEY and CDR2 SMNVEV (reference sequence). The V gene lost 6 bases and the J gene lost 2 bases, with 13 bases spanning the gap. There are 14 residues in the CDR3. CDR3 nucleotide sequence: TGTGCCAGCAGCCCGAAAACAGGGAACTATGGCTACACCTTC. Protein sequence: CASSPKTGNYGYTF.

This chain connects TRBV29-1 to TRBJ2-7; 7 bases match TRBD1. This CDR3 comprises 14 residues. V lost 4 bases to trimming and J lost 3 bases; unmatched junction nucleotides: 9. CDR1 and CDR2 (germline): SQVTM, ANQGSEA. CDR3 region: CSVGGWGQFYEQYV. Written as DNA, the CDR3 is TGCAGCGTTGGGGGGTGGGGACAGTTCTACGAGCAGTACGTC.

This clone has only a few counts. CDR3 sequence reads: CASSKNGVGGRKGSPLHF. The CDR3 bases are TGTGCCAGCAGCAAAAATGGGGTTGGGGGGCGAAAAGGTTCACCCCTCCACTTT. The chain joins TRBV21-1 to TRBJ1-6. TRBV21-1 is flagged as a pseudogene. CDR3 size: 18 residues.

The chain links TRBV5-1 to TRBJ1-1; D ambiguous. Germline V gene data show CDR1 as SGHRS and CDR2 as YFSETQ. V was clipped by 0 bases and J by 1 base, with 10 bases between them. The length of the CDR3 is 15 residues. CDR3 nucleotide sequence: TGCGCCAGCAGCTTGGCGGTCTCAGGGAACACTGAAGCTTTCTTT. Amino acid sequence: CASSLAVSGNTEAFF.

The V call is TRBV7-2, the J call TRBJ2-2; D may be TRBD1 (8 bases). The V gene's germline CDR1 is SGHTA and CDR2 FQGNSA. The germline V and J ends were trimmed by 1 base and 5 bases, with 17 bases remaining between them. The CDR3 length is 17 residues. CDR3 nucleotide sequence: TGTGCCAGCAGCTTAGGTCTCGGACAGGGAGGGACCGGGGAGCTGTTTTTT. Its translation: CASSLGLGQGGTGELFF.

The gene calls are TRBV24-1 and TRBJ2-3; D remains ambiguous. Germline assignment: CDR1 KGHDR and CDR2 SFDVKD. This CDR3 has 11 residues. V was clipped by 9 bases and J by 4 bases, with 7 bases between them. The CDR3 loop reads CATEVADTQYF. CDR3 DNA sequence: TGTGCCACCGAGGTCGCAGATACGCAGTATTTT.

The chain couples TRBV5-1 to TRBJ2-3; no reliable D call. The CDR3 is 13 residues long. Trimming shortened V by 2 bases and J by 6 bases, and 10 bases separated the two germline ends. CDR1 and CDR2 (germline): SGHRS, YFSETQ. The CDR3 spells CASSFVVGDTQYF. The CDR3, as DNA: TGCGCCAGCAGCTTCGTAGTAGGGGATACGCAGTATTTT.

The chain combines TRBV5-1 with TRBJ1-1; D not resolved. This CDR3 has 16 amino acids. The V gene lost 1 base and the J gene lost 2 bases, with 15 bases spanning the gap. Germline V lookup: CDR1 SGHRS, CDR2 YFSETQ. CDR3 nucleotide sequence: TGCGCCAGCAGCTTGTCGCATCAGGAGCGAAACACTGAAGCTTTCTTT. This translates into CASSLSHQERNTEAFF.

The J gene is TRBJ2-5, the V gene TRBV9; TRBD2 might be the D (5 bases). The CDR3 length is 12 residues. The germline V gene has CDR1 SGDLS and CDR2 YYNGEE. Trimming cost V 5 bases and J 6 bases, with 11 bases left between them. The CDR3 region is CASSVAGKTQYF. In nucleotides, the CDR3 is TGTGCCAGCAGTGTGGCCGGGAAGACCCAGTACTTC.

This chain joins TRBV2 and TRBJ2-3, with D possibly being TRBD1 or TRBD2 (6 bases each). The CDR3 has 14 amino acids. Germline CDR1 is SNHLY and CDR2 is FYNNEI. Trimming cost V 4 bases and J 4 bases, with 12 bases left between them. DNA of the CDR3: TGTGCCAGCAGTGTCGGAGGGGGGCCAGATACGCAGTATTTT. It translates to CASSVGGGPDTQYF.

The chain carries TRBV6-5 and TRBJ2-4; D might be TRBD1 (5 bases). This CDR3 region has 14 residues. The germline V and J ends were trimmed by 7 bases and 0 bases, with 10 bases remaining between them. The germline V gene encodes CDR1 MNHEY and CDR2 SVGAGI. The CDR3 DNA is TGTGCCAGCAAAGCAGGGCAAGCCAAAAACATTCAGTACTTC. It specifies CASKAGQAKNIQYF.

The gene calls are TRBV30 and TRBJ1-1; 10 positions match TRBD1. Germline V gene lookup returns CDR1 GTSNPN and CDR2 SVGIG (reference sequence). The CDR3 extends over 13 amino acids. V lost 4 bases to trimming and J lost 9 bases; unmatched junction nucleotides: 8. CDR3: CAWNPRTGGKAFF. The CDR3 bases are TGTGCCTGGAACCCCCGGACAGGGGGAAAAGCTTTCTTT.

This rearrangement joins TRBV7-3 to TRBJ1-1; weak D call: TRBD1 (5 bases). Germline V lookup: CDR1 SGHTA, CDR2 FQGTGA. With 5 bases removed from V and 0 bases from J, the gap between germline ends came to 13 bases. The CDR3 runs to 15 residues. The CDR3 DNA follows: TGTGCCAGCAGCCTGGGAGGGACGATGAACACTGAAGCTTTCTTT. It yields the protein CASSLGGTMNTEAFF. Filled out from reference TRBV7-3 and TRBJ1-1, the complete variable domain reads GAGVSQTPSNKVTEKGKYVELRCDPISGHTALYWYRQSLGQGPEFLIYFQGTGAADDSGLPNDRFFAVRPEGSVSTLKIQRTERGDSAVYLCASSLGGTMNTEAFFGQGTRLTVV.

The rearrangement joins TRBV5-1 to TRBJ2-1; a weak D match, TRBD2 (6 bases). The CDR3 extends over 16 amino acids. The V and J ends lost 3 bases and 0 bases respectively, with 13 bases between them. Germline lookup yields CDR1 SGHRS and CDR2 YFSETQ. CDR3 loop: CASSSSRGNSYNEQFF. CDR3 coding DNA: TGCGCCAGCAGCTCAAGTCGGGGGAACTCCTACAATGAGCAGTTCTTC. The full variable domain, its missing parts supplied by reference TRBV5-1 and TRBJ2-1, is KAGVTQTPRYLIKTRGQQVTLSCSPISGHRSVSWYQQTPGQGLQFLFEYFSETQRNKGNFPGRFSGRQFSNSRSEMNVSTLELGDSALYLCASSSSRGNSYNEQFFGPGTRLTVL.

V and J are TRBV5-4 and TRBJ2-5, with 7 bases fitting TRBD1. Trimming cost V 4 bases and J 4 bases; bases outside gene matches: 4. The CDR3 consists of 13 residues. In germline, CDR1 is SGHNT, CDR2 YYREEE (reference sequence). The CDR3 reads CASSAQGRETQYF. As DNA, the CDR3 is TGTGCCAGCAGCGCACAGGGGCGAGAGACCCAGTACTTC.

This clone was counted a few times. The chain has TRBV6-6 and TRBJ1-2; D gene uncertain. Trimming cost V 4 bases and J 8 bases, with 11 bases left between them. The CDR3 has 12 amino acids. Per germline, CDR1 MNHNY and CDR2 SVGAGI (reference sequence). CDR3 region: CASSSPSYGYTF. In nucleotides, the CDR3 is TGTGCCAGCAGTTCTCCAAGTTACGGCTACACCTTC.

The CDR3 here is CASSLGLVSSGANVLTF. CDR3 DNA sequence: TGTGCCAGCAGCTTAGGCTTAGTTAGCTCTGGGGCCAACGTCCTGACTTTC. The gene calls are TRBV5-8 and TRBJ2-6; D is uncertain. Trimming cost V 2 bases and J 0 bases, with 12 bases left between them. This CDR3 is built from 17 residues. In germline, CDR1 is SGHTS, CDR2 YDEGEE.

The gene calls are TRBV6-5 and TRBJ1-6; no clear D gene. The CDR3 extends over 16 amino acids. The ends were cut back, 1 base at V and 4 bases at J, with 11 bases in the middle. CDR1 is MNHEY, CDR2 SVGAGI, per germline. This CDR3 reads CASSYLSVLYNSPLHF. The CDR3 nucleotides are TGTGCCAGCAGTTACTTGTCCGTGCTTTATAATTCACCCCTCCACTTT.

The CDR3 DNA is TGTGCCAGTCACGATGAACCGCAGGGGCCTCGCTATGGCTACACCTTC. Its protein is CASHDEPQGPRYGYTF. This chain joins TRBV19 and TRBJ1-2, with a weak D call TRBD1 (6 bases). The CDR3 loop spans 16 amino acids. The ends were cut back, 8 bases at V and 4 bases at J, with 23 bases in the middle. The germline gives CDR1 LNHDA, CDR2 SQIVND (reference sequence).

The gene calls are TRBV19 and TRBJ1-3; 12 bases map to TRBD1. There are 18 residues in the CDR3. V trimming: 3 bases; J trimming: 5 bases; junction bases outside the gene matches: 11. Germline assignment: CDR1 LNHDA and CDR2 SQIVND (reference sequence). Written as DNA, the CDR3 is TGTGCCAGTAGTATGGGTTTCGAGGGACAGGGGGCGAGAAACACCATATATTTT. Its translation: CASSMGFEGQGARNTIYF. Filled out from reference TRBV19 and TRBJ1-3, the complete variable domain reads DGGITQSPKYLFRKEGQNVTLSCEQNLNHDAMYWYRQDPGQGLRLIYYSQIVNDFQKGDIAEGYSVSREKKESFPLTVTSAQKNPTAFYLCASSMGFEGQGARNTIYFGEGSWLTVV.

The chain joins TRBV7-3 to TRBJ2-1; maybe TRBD2 (6 bases). Trimming stripped 5 bases from V and 10 bases from J, with 15 bases between. This CDR3 comprises 13 residues. Germline V lookup: CDR1 SGHTA, CDR2 FQGTGA. The CDR3 nucleotides are TGTGCCAGCAGCACCGGGACTGAGGGCGAGCAGTTCTTC. As protein: CASSTGTEGEQFF.

This clone was detected only once. A junction end diverges from the germline sequence, so it may reflect a read error. The chain recombines TRBV6-5 with TRBJ1-4; D is uncertain. CDR1 MNHEY and CDR2 SVGAGI come from the germline V gene. CDR3 size: 16 residues. The CDR3 DNA sequence: TGTGCCAGCAGTTACCTAGGCCGCGGCCCTAATGGAAAACTGTTTTTT. Encoded protein: CASSYLGRGPNGKLFF.

This chain joins TRBV29-1 and TRBJ1-2, with TRBD1 matching over 8 bases. The CDR3 covers 13 residues. Germline loops: CDR1 SQVTM, CDR2 ANQGSEA. Trimming at V came to 6 bases and at J to 8 bases, leaving 11 bases not matched to a gene. CDR3 sequence (DNA): TGCAGCGTCAGTGTGCAGGGGGCGGGAGGCTACACCTTC. Amino acids: CSVSVQGAGGYTF. Filled out from reference TRBV29-1 and TRBJ1-2, the complete variable domain reads SAVISQKPSRDICQRGTSLTIQCQVDSQVTMMFWYRQQPGQSLTLIATANQGSEATYESGFVIDKFPISRPNLTFSTLTVSNMSPEDSSIYLCSVSVQGAGGYTFGSGTRLTVV.